This T cell receptor (beta chain) originates from a study of graft-versus-host responses after intestinal transplantation. Study-level information: Induction using anti-thymocyte globulin, followed by tacrolimus and steroids for approximately 3 years, was given to all recipients. The study's findings and limits: High graft-versus-host to host-versus-graft clonal ratios were found in allografts of patients who had graft-donor T cell macrochimerism.

Of note for this clone: Its antigen is not known.

The CDR3 length is 15 residues. V lost 0 bases and J lost 2, with 10 bases in between. The germline V gene has CDR1 SNHLY and CDR2 FYNNEI. Profiling relied on immunoSEQ multiplex PCR, and the TCRdb table lists in-frame clones only, not all of them. The sample lists roughly 80,000 clones; about 90% were seen once. This sequence originates from a human patient who received an intestinal transplant, so some T cells may come from the graft donor. Sequencing used PBMCs, obtained 98 days after intestinal transplantation. This chain joins TRBV2 and TRBJ1-2; weak D call: TRBD1 (5 bases). CDR3 DNA: TGTGCCAGCAGTGAAGCAGGGGTCTGGAACTATGGCTACACCTTC. This sequence encodes CASSEAGVWNYGYTF.